This T cell receptor beta chain was documented in a study of cytomegalovirus exposure and HLA in healthy donors. Findings and caveats of the study: Three CMV-associated chains proved CMV antigen-specific in vitro.

Comment on this clone: What it recognizes is unknown. At one boundary the junction diverges from the germline segment, which might be a read error. Other DNA sequences within the sample encode an identical CDR3.

The primer mix had 60 Vbeta and 13 Jbeta primers. Study processing details: Later, 80 million or so unique TCR beta chains were counted in an analysis, and 10 million to 12 million of them were shared. This table comes from immunoSEQ multiplex PCR, and its TCRdb copy is limited to in-frame clones, with some not included. The V and J calls and clone size come from that table; D and trimming were worked out from the DNA. There are about 160,000 clones in the sample; around 78% occur only once, and approximately 1.5% lies in the top ten. This CDR3 region has 17 residues. CDR1 is LNHDA and CDR2 is SQIVND in the germline V gene (reference sequence).

This clonotype was obtained from a man aged 35 to 55 in good health and CMV-seronegative. The V and J genes are TRBV19 and TRBJ2-6; 10 positions match TRBD1. The sequencing sample was made of PBMCs. The CDR3 is CASSHRDRGSGANGLTF. CDR3 DNA: TGTGCCAGTAGTCACCGGGACAGGGGATCTGGGGCTAACGGCCTGACTTTC.